This T cell receptor (beta chain) stems from a study of T cells in Graves' hyperthyroidism and ophthalmopathy. The study's findings and limits: Blood samples included most of the expanded thyroid clonotypes exceeding 0.001.

Amplification targeted TCR beta CDR3 regions from RNA transcripts. When the TCR CDR3 underwent first-round RT-PCR, the HTBI primer set was used. Each CDR3 protein gets one entry after TCRdb re-called the multiplex PCR reads with MiXCR. Of about 610,000 distinct CDR3 sequences listed, roughly 15% are singletons. This clonotype was counted at least ten times. Its antigen remains unidentified. Ophthalmopathy patients had Clinical Activity Score at least 3, NOSPECS grade at least 4, duration under 3 months. Diagnosing involved the use of clinical symptoms, serum thyroxine and TRAb, thyroid ultrasound and orbital computed tomography. Germline loops: CDR1 MNHEY, CDR2 SMNVEV (reference sequence). This CDR3 comprises 15 residues. V gave up 2 bases and J gave up 0 bases, with 11 bases separating them.

This rearrangement joins TRBV27 to TRBJ2-7; D not resolved. The receptor's source is a middle-aged woman with Graves' ophthalmopathy. The sample comprised blood. The CDR3 sequence: CASSLTAKSSYEQYF. Here the CDR3 DNA reads TGTGCCAGCAGTTTAACGGCGAAAAGCTCCTACGAGCAGTACTTC.